These 2 T cell receptor beta chains originate from one sample sequenced in a study of cytomegalovirus exposure and HLA in healthy donors. PCR employed 60 Vbeta and 13 Jbeta primers. TCRdb keeps only in-frame clones here, not all; method: immunoSEQ multiplex PCR. Of around 100,000 clones listed, roughly four fifths were seen once; the top ten hold 8.5% to 10%. Sequencing was performed on PBMCs. These receptor sequences come from a male donor in good health and CMV-seropositive.

This chain connects TRBV10-2 to TRBJ2-1, with TRBD2 matching over 11 bases. The ends lost 6 bases at V and 9 bases at J; junction bases unmatched: 4. Germline V gene sequence: CDR1 WSHSY, CDR2 SAAADI. The CDR3 loop spans 13 amino acids. The CDR3 spells CASRLAGDVEQFF. The CDR3 coding sequence is TGCGCCAGCAGACTAGCGGGAGACGTTGAGCAGTTCTTC.

The chain uses TRBV11-2 and TRBJ2-1, with 7 bases lining up with TRBD2. CDR3 length: 16 amino acids. Germline V gene sequence: CDR1 SGHAT, CDR2 FQNNGV. Germline trimming cut 5 bases from V and 2 bases from J; bases unmatched to any gene: 9. Written as DNA, the CDR3 is TGTGCCAGCAGCACCGGGACTACGGCCGCCTACAATGAGCAGTTCTTC. This sequence encodes CASSTGTTAAYNEQFF.